Detailed here is one T cell receptor (beta chain). What it binds is not known. This record belongs to a study of T cell responses to AZD1222 COVID-19 vaccine. Trimming left V 7 bases short and J 6 bases short, with 22 bases between. The germline V gene has CDR1 MDHEN and CDR2 SYDVKM. The CDR3 has 15 amino acids. Clones were read by immunoSEQ multiplex PCR, and TCRdb kept only the in-frame ones, dropping some. The table has about 83,000 clones, over 75% seen once; the top ten hold roughly 31%. Study-wide points: Among those given AZD1222, only five to seven were seropositive at baseline. Two AZD1222 doses significantly raised spike-specific TCR breadth and depth over controls. Reports indicate that nearly half of spike-specific TCRs are directed at unmutated variant regions.

This material consisted of peripheral blood, taken on day 0 of AZD1222 vaccination. The TCR sequence derives from an adult in good health. The rearrangement uses TRBV28 and TRBJ2-7; tentative D call: TRBD1 (9 bases). CDR3 coding DNA: TGTGCCAGCATCCTCGGGGGGGGACAGGGAGGCGAGCAGTACTTC. The encoded protein is CASILGGGQGGEQYF. Full variable domain (rest looked up from reference TRBV28 and TRBJ2-7): DVKVTQSSRYLVKRTGEKVFLECVQDMDHENMFWYRQDPGLGLRLIYFSYDVKMKEKGDIPEGYSVSREKKERFSLILESASTNQTSMYLCASILGGGQGGEQYFGPGTRLTVT.